Listed below are T cell receptor beta chains from one sample, sequenced in a study of regulatory T cells in long-lasting Graves disease. TCRdb redid the calling of the multiplex PCR reads with MiXCR, one entry per CDR3 protein. The sample has fewer than 650,000 distinct CDR3 sequences; about 15% are singletons. The same data also contributed to another study, on T cells in Graves' hyperthyroidism and ophthalmopathy.

The sample here was peripheral blood mononuclear cells (PBMCs), taken at new diagnosis, from a patient treated with antithyroid drugs. The source of these receptors is a woman in her 30s with Graves disease. Both conserved end residues are part of each CDR3. D genes are given only for firm matches. A clone size is listed for some rows: how often the clone was seen (once, few, many), or a class if it is expanded.

V,size,J,D,DNA,CDR3
TRBV5-6,few,TRBJ2-7,TRBD1,TGTGCCAGCAGCTTTGGGGACAGCTCCTACGAGCAGTACTTC,CASSFGDSSYEQYF
TRBV5-1,few,TRBJ2-1,-,TGCGCCAGCAACGATGGAAACTCCTACAATGAGCAGTTCTTC,CASNDGNSYNEQFF
TRBV11-2,many,TRBJ2-7,TRBD2,TGTGCCAGCAGCGCCGGGACTAGCGGCTACGAGCAGTACTTC,CASSAGTSGYEQYF
TRBV5-1,-,TRBJ2-1,-,TGCGCCAGCAGCCCCGCCGATATTAACAATGAGCAGTTCTTC,CASSPADINNEQFF
TRBV19,-,TRBJ1-2,-,TGTGCCAGTAGTAACAGGGCAAGCTATGGCTACACCTTC,CASSNRASYGYTF
TRBV9,few,TRBJ1-1,TRBD1,TGTGCCAGCAGCGTAGTTCGGGTAAAGGGGACAGGAAAGAACACTGAAGCTTTCTTT,CASSVVRVKGTGKNTEAFF
TRBV28,many,TRBJ1-6,TRBD1,TGTGCCAGCAGGCGAGGACAGGGGGGTTCACCCCTCCACTTT,CASRRGQGGSPLHF
TRBV9,-,TRBJ2-5,-,TGTGCCAGCAGCCCCCAGGGACGCCCGGCGGGAGAGACCCAGTACTTC,CASSPQGRPAGETQYF
TRBV28,many,TRBJ1-2,-,TGTGCCAGCGGGGGGTATGGCTACACCTTC,CASGGYGYTF
TRBV7-3,-,TRBJ2-1,TRBD2,TGTGCCAGCAGCTTAAGGGGCGGGGGCTACAATGAGCAGTTCTTC,CASSLRGGGYNEQFF
TRBV7-3,-,TRBJ2-7,TRBD2,TGTGCCAGCAGCTCTCTTGGCGGGAGTATCTACGAGCAGTACTTC,CASSSLGGSIYEQYF
TRBV9,many,TRBJ2-7,-,TGTGCCAGCAGCGCCTTAAACCGGGACCACGCCTTGGGACCCTACGAGCAGTACTTC,CASSALNRDHALGPYEQYF
TRBV25-1,-,TRBJ2-7,-,TGTGCCAGCAGTGAATACCCTCACGAGCAGTACTTC,CASSEYPHEQYF
TRBV12-3/TRBV12-4,many,TRBJ2-3,TRBD2,TGTGCCAGCAGTTTCCAAGCGGGAGTTTCGGCGACGCAGTATTTT,CASSFQAGVSATQYF
TRBV7-9,many,TRBJ2-2,-,TGTGCCAGCAACCCGACCCCCACCGGGGAGCTGTTTTTT,CASNPTPTGELFF
TRBV6-5,-,TRBJ1-6,-,TGTGCCAGCAGTTACCTCAGGGTTTCACCCCTCCACTTT,CASSYLRVSPLHF
TRBV20-1,few,TRBJ1-5,-,TGCAGTGTTCCCTTGGAGGGGAATCAGCCCCAGCATTTT,CSVPLEGNQPQHF
TRBV11-2,many,TRBJ1-1,TRBD1,TGTGCCAGCAGCCGCGGCTTGGGACAGGGAAGCACTGAAGCTTTCTTT,CASSRGLGQGSTEAFF
TRBV27,-,TRBJ2-7,TRBD1,TGTGCCAGCAGCGCCTGGGACAGCTCTACCTACGAGCAGTACTTC,CASSAWDSSTYEQYF
TRBV7-9,few,TRBJ2-5,-,TGTGCCAGCAGCTTAACATTCCTGGAGGCCCAGTACTTC,CASSLTFLEAQYF
TRBV3-1,many,TRBJ1-1,TRBD1,TGTGCCAGCAGCCGGGGACAGAATTTGAACACTGAAGCTTTCTTT,CASSRGQNLNTEAFF
TRBV6-2/TRBV6-3,many,TRBJ1-5,-,TGTGCCAGCAGTTACCGGGTAGGGGTTAGCAATCAGCCCCAGCATTTT,CASSYRVGVSNQPQHF
TRBV6-4,-,TRBJ1-6,-,TGTGCCAGCAGTGACCCTCACCAGCTAGGGGATTCACCCCTCCACTTT,CASSDPHQLGDSPLHF
TRBV10-3,many,TRBJ1-5,-,TGTGCCATCAGTTCTCAGAATCAGCCCCAGCATTTT,CAISSQNQPQHF
TRBV28,many,TRBJ2-7,TRBD1,TGTGCCAGCAGTCTCCAGGCCGGGACAGGGTTGGGGGAGCAGTACTTC,CASSLQAGTGLGEQYF
TRBV5-1,many,TRBJ1-4,-,TGCGCCAGCAGCTTGAACGGGGGGGAATATGAAAAACTGTTTTTT,CASSLNGGEYEKLFF
TRBV7-9,many,TRBJ2-1,TRBD2,TGTGCCAGCAGCCCCACGACTAGCGGGACGATCTACAATGAGCAGTTCTTC,CASSPTTSGTIYNEQFF
TRBV20-1,-,TRBJ2-3,-,TGCAGTGCTAGATACGCGGAAGGCTCCGGAGATACGCAGTATTTT,CSARYAEGSGDTQYF
TRBV5-1,many,TRBJ1-1,-,TGCGCCAGCAGCCCACGTGGGCTGAGCCGGAACACTGAAGCTTTCTTT,CASSPRGLSRNTEAFF
TRBV28,-,TRBJ2-7,-,TGTGCCAGCAGGACTTGGGGGGAACGTTTCAGCGAGCAGTACTTC,CASRTWGERFSEQYF
TRBV3-1,many,TRBJ1-1,-,TGTGCCAGCAGCCGATACAGGGAATATGGCACTGAAGCTTTCTTT,CASSRYREYGTEAFF
TRBV7-2,few,TRBJ1-6,TRBD1,TGTGCCAGCAGCTCCAGACAGGGGGCAGGATCACCCCTCCACTTT,CASSSRQGAGSPLHF
TRBV3-1,-,TRBJ2-1,-,TGTGCCAGCAGCCAAGATGTCTTCGGCCCTGGAGAGCAGTTCTTC,CASSQDVFGPGEQFF
TRBV10-1,-,TRBJ2-2,-,TGCGCCAGCATGACTAGAACCGGGGAGCTGTTTTTT,CASMTRTGELFF
TRBV20-1,many,TRBJ1-2,-,TGCAGTGCCTCGCAGGGAGGAGATGGCTACACCTTC,CSASQGGDGYTF
TRBV7-2,many,TRBJ1-2,-,-,CASSFGVGSFATF
TRBV10-1,-,TRBJ2-1,TRBD1,TGCGCCAGCAGTGACTCAGGGACAGGGAGAAATGAGCAGTTCTTC,CASSDSGTGRNEQFF
TRBV5-1,-,TRBJ1-3,-,TGCGCCAGCAGCTTGGACGCGGGGGGCGCCCCTGGAAACACCATATATTTT,CASSLDAGGAPGNTIYF
TRBV6-5,many,TRBJ2-1,TRBD2,TGTGCCAGCAGTTACTCGGGGTTGTGGCTAGCGGCCTACAATGAGCAGTTCTTC,CASSYSGLWLAAYNEQFF
TRBV6-2/TRBV6-3,-,TRBJ2-1,-,TGTGCCAGCACACCGGGCGGGGGCCCATACAATGAGCAGTTCTTC,CASTPGGGPYNEQFF
TRBV20-1,few,TRBJ2-3,-,TGCAGTGCTCCGCCATTAGGCGGGTTAACCTTAAGGGGAGATACGCAGTATTTT,CSAPPLGGLTLRGDTQYF
TRBV15,-,TRBJ2-2,TRBD2,TGTGCCACCAGCAGAGGGGGGCTAGCGGGAGGCGGGGGCACCGGGGAGCTGTTTTTT,CATSRGGLAGGGGTGELFF
TRBV27,-,TRBJ2-7,-,TGTGCCAGCAGAAGAACAGCCTACGAGCAGTACTTC,CASRRTAYEQYF
TRBV12-3/TRBV12-4,many,TRBJ2-2,-,TGTGCCAGCAATTTCGGGGGCGCGAACACCGGGGAGCTGTTTTTT,CASNFGGANTGELFF
TRBV4-1,-,TRBJ1-5,TRBD1,TGCGCCAGCAGCCAAACGGGACAGGGTAGCCCCAATCAGCCCCAGCATTTT,CASSQTGQGSPNQPQHF
TRBV28,many,TRBJ2-5,TRBD1,TGTGCCAGCAGTTTCCCTGTGCAGGGGGTTTTGAGAGAGACCCAGTACTTC,CASSFPVQGVLRETQYF